A selection of T cell receptor beta chains follows, all from one sample in a study of cytomegalovirus exposure and HLA in healthy donors. Assay used: immunoSEQ multiplex PCR; TCRdb lists only in-frame clones, some missing. The sample includes fewer than 85,000 clones, 94% of them seen just once. The sample was PBMCs. These receptors were obtained from a woman aged 18-29 years in good health and CMV-seronegative. The CDR3 runs from the conserved cysteine through the conserved F or W. D genes are given only for firm matches. The size of a clone is reported for some rows only, either as once, few or many, or as a class for expanded clones.

>15|TRBJ2-5|TRBD2|TRBV28|.
CASSLAGGVQETQYF
>16|TRBJ2-1|TRBD2|TRBV29-1|.
CSVEGQTSGGYNEQFF
>15|TRBJ2-3|.|TRBV2|once
CASSVSGTSTDTQYF
>15|TRBJ1-6|TRBD1|TRBV28|.
CASRLDRVYNSPLHF
>11|TRBJ1-4|.|TRBV27|.
CASSGSEKLFF
>17|TRBJ2-3|TRBD2|TRBV5-8|.
CASSLLGTRGWTDTQYF
>16|TRBJ1-5|TRBD1|TRBV19|.
CASNQVTGKSARPQHF
>14|TRBJ1-1|.|TRBV18|.
CASSPVGDNTEAFF
>15|TRBJ2-1|TRBD2|TRBV7-3|.
CASSLGTSGGVEQFF
>16|TRBJ1-1|TRBD1|TRBV2|.
CASRAGTAKVNTEAFF
>14|TRBJ1-6|TRBD1|TRBV9|.
CASSEGTGPWPLHF
>15|TRBJ2-5|TRBD2|TRBV5-4|.
CASSLPSGGAETQYF
>15|TRBJ2-7|TRBD1|TRBV5-1|once
CASSIGQVSSYEQYF
>15|TRBJ2-2|TRBD1|TRBV6-1|.
CASSGGTGYTGELFF
>14|TRBJ1-1|TRBD1|TRBV29-1|few
CSVPRQGIDTEAFF
>13|TRBJ1-6|.|TRBV5-1|.
CASRPDSNSPLHF
>13|TRBJ1-2|.|TRBV6-1|once
CASSKEGGYGYTF
>15|TRBJ2-7|TRBD1|TRBV6-5|.
CASSYGTGRAYEQYF
>13|TRBJ1-6|.|TRBV25-1|.
CASRTIENSPLHF
>12|TRBJ1-1|.|TRBV30|.
CAWSTGHTEAFF
>13|TRBJ2-7|.|TRBV4-3|.
CASSQVVRGEQYF
>13|TRBJ1-5|.|TRBV16|.
CASSQSGGGERHF
>18|TRBJ2-1|TRBD2|TRBV7-9|.
CASSLEQRGGLKLNEQFF
>13|TRBJ2-2|.|TRBV27|.
CASSPRQSGELFF
>12|TRBJ2-7|TRBD1|TRBV6-5|.
CASRQGNYEQYF
>13|TRBJ2-7|TRBD2|TRBV11-2|.
CASSLVRGGEQYF
>14|TRBJ1-1|TRBD1|TRBV9|.
CASSVARGDTEAFF
>14|TRBJ1-2|TRBD1|TRBV7-2|.
CASSWADRAGGYTF
>18|TRBJ1-1|.|TRBV5-1|.
CASSSSPGLSRRVSEAFF
>16|TRBJ1-1|TRBD1|TRBV5-6|.
CASSLVRSRGDTEAFF
>17|TRBJ2-1|TRBD2|TRBV7-3|.
CASSLGSSGGLYNEQFF
>15|TRBJ2-6|.|TRBV30|.
CAGRGGLSGANVLTF
>13|TRBJ2-7|TRBD1|TRBV9|.
CASSVDRGGEQYF
>17|TRBJ1-2|.|TRBV9|.
CASSVSGDRLMGYGYTF
>17|TRBJ2-1|.|TRBV7-2|.
CASSFGAGRGLYNEQFF
>14|TRBJ1-2|.|TRBV2|.
CASSEGYPVEGYTF
>16|TRBJ2-1|.|TRBV5-5|.
CASSLLEHPRGDEQFF
>13|TRBJ1-2|.|TRBV2|.
CASRPESGYGYTF
>14|TRBJ2-1|.|TRBV7-3|.
CASSRGGAGNEQFF
>14|TRBJ1-6|.|TRBV6-5|.
CASSYWQGNSPLHF
>14|TRBJ1-2|.|TRBV10-3|.
CAISESMGTYGYTF
>17|TRBJ2-3|.|TRBV13|.
CASSLGAQGGNTDTQYF
>15|TRBJ2-2|TRBD1|TRBV27|.
CASNRGTGGLGELFF
>18|TRBJ2-5|TRBD2|TRBV5-1|.
CASSFNLAGGGNPETQYF
>14|TRBJ1-2|.|TRBV6-6|few
CASSYSRGNYGYTF
>15|TRBJ2-7|TRBD1|TRBV28|.
CASRGHRGGVPEQYF
>15|TRBJ1-6|TRBD1|TRBV27|.
CASSPGQGRNSPLHF
>14|TRBJ1-2|.|TRBV9|.
CASSVGVTGYGYTF
>17|TRBJ1-6|.|TRBV30|.
CAWSVLITSRDRTPLHF
>16|TRBJ1-4|TRBD1|TRBV4-1|.
CASSQGQGLSNEKLFF
>13|TRBJ2-3|.|TRBV7-9|.
CASNRAGTDTQYF
>16|TRBJ1-6|TRBD1|TRBV27|.
CASRHGVGQTSSPLHF
>14|TRBJ1-6|.|TRBV19|.
CASSVPDSNSPLHF
>16|TRBJ2-2|.|TRBV7-3|.
CASSLTRTPNTGELFF
>13|TRBJ2-7|TRBD1|TRBV11-3|.
CASSPGTAYEQYF
>12|TRBJ1-2|.|TRBV27|few
CASHGGGRGYTF
>15|TRBJ2-1|TRBD2|TRBV7-9|once
CASSHAGGPSLEQFF
>12|TRBJ1-2|.|TRBV18|.
CASSPRGGGYTF